Below, 23 T cell receptor beta chains from the same sample are listed, as sequenced in a study of T cell responses to AZD1222 COVID-19 vaccine. TCRdb's copy holds only in-frame clones and misses some; the assay was immunoSEQ multiplex PCR. The table includes 100,000 to 150,000 clones, 70% to 90% detected once. This material consisted of peripheral blood, taken on day 0 of AZD1222 vaccination. Receptors originate from an adult in good health.

The chain links TRBV12-3 or TRBV12-4 to TRBJ2-2, with D possibly matching TRBD2 (6 bases). The CDR3 runs to 13 residues. The V end lost 8 bases, the J end lost 8 bases, and 15 bases lay between the germline ends. CDR3 bases: TGTGCCAGCGGCGGGACGGCCAGGGGGGAGCTGTTTTTT. Residues: CASGGTARGELFF.

The chain couples TRBV5-1 to TRBJ1-3; D is perhaps TRBD1 (5 bases). Germline assignment: CDR1 SGHRS and CDR2 YFSETQ. Trimming removed 0 bases from V and 12 bases from J, with 19 bases in between. The CDR3 has 15 amino acids. The chain's CDR3 is CASSLEGVGPRVIYF. Here the CDR3 DNA reads TGCGCCAGCAGCTTGGAAGGGGTGGGTCCTCGCGTCATATATTTT.

This chain links TRBV5-1 with TRBJ2-2, with D possibly being TRBD1 or TRBD2 (5 bases each). The germline V gene encodes CDR1 SGHRS and CDR2 YFSETQ. V lost 4 bases to trimming and J lost 2 bases, with 12 bases between them. The CDR3 is 15 amino acids. CDR3 sequence reads: CASSPGTQNTGELFF. CDR3 DNA: TGCGCCAGCAGCCCCGGGACCCAAAACACCGGGGAGCTGTTTTTT.

This chain joins TRBV7-8 and TRBJ1-2; possibly TRBD1 for D (6 bases). This CDR3 has 14 amino acids. The V end lost 5 bases, the J end lost 5 bases, and 15 bases lay between the germline ends. Germline V gene data show CDR1 as SGHVS and CDR2 as FQNEAQ. CDR3 protein: CASSPHREEYGYTF. The CDR3 region has the DNA TGTGCCAGCAGCCCCCACAGGGAGGAATATGGCTACACCTTC. Together with reference TRBV7-8 and TRBJ1-2, the CDR3 gives the full variable domain: GAGVSQSPRYKVAKRGQDVALRCDPISGHVSLFWYQQALGQGPEFLTYFQNEAQLDKSGLPSDRFFAERPEGSVSTLKIQRTQQEDSAVYLCASSPHREEYGYTFGSGTRLTVV.

The gene calls are TRBV11-2 and TRBJ2-6; D is unresolved. The germline V gene has CDR1 SGHAT and CDR2 FQNNGV. CDR3 length: 15 residues. Trimming pared 3 bases from V and 0 bases from J, leaving 6 bases between. The chain's CDR3 is CASSFFGSGANVLTF. The DNA for the CDR3 is TGTGCCAGCAGCTTTTTCGGCTCTGGGGCCAACGTCCTGACTTTC.

The gene calls are TRBV3-1 (or the pseudogene TRBV3-2) and TRBJ2-6, with D possibly TRBD1 on 6 matching bases. Per germline, CDR1 LGHDT and CDR2 YNNKEL (reference sequence). V lost 1 base and J 2 bases, leaving 9 bases between the germline ends. The CDR3 runs to 16 residues. CDR3 region: CASSQGDNAGANVLTF. In DNA form, the CDR3 reads TGTGCCAGCAGCCAAGGGGACAACGCTGGGGCCAACGTCCTGACTTTC.

This chain uses TRBV10-3 with TRBJ1-1; 10 bases agree with TRBD1. The length of the CDR3 is 15 residues. Germline V lookup: CDR1 ENHRY, CDR2 SYGVKD. V dropped 7 bases and J dropped 3; count of bases not matched to a gene: 8. CDR3 region: CAIKDRGLGDTEAFF. CDR3 nucleotides: TGTGCCATCAAAGACAGGGGGCTGGGTGACACTGAAGCTTTCTTT.

The chain recombines TRBV5-1 with TRBJ1-3; D unresolved. V was clipped by 0 bases and J by 3 bases, with 7 bases between them. This CDR3 comprises 14 residues. Germline CDR1 reads SGHRS; CDR2 reads YFSETQ. The DNA of the CDR3 is TGCGCCAGCAGCTTGGACGGGAGTGGAAACACCATATATTTT. Its translation is CASSLDGSGNTIYF.

The chain couples TRBV6-4 to TRBJ1-4; D may be TRBD1 (5 bases). V was pared by 7 bases and J by 5 bases, with 17 bases between. Germline V gives CDR1 MRHNA, CDR2 SNTAGT. The CDR3 loop spans 15 amino acids. The CDR3 sequence: CASKSGGDENEKLFF. The CDR3 nucleotides read TGTGCCAGCAAGTCTGGAGGGGACGAAAATGAAAAACTGTTTTTT.

The chain has TRBV7-9 and TRBJ2-7; D may match TRBD1 or TRBD2 (5 bases each). This CDR3 contains 14 residues. With 6 bases removed from V and 6 bases from J, the gap between germline ends came to 18 bases. CDR1 is SEHNR and CDR2 is FQNEAQ in the germline V gene (reference sequence). CDR3 amino acids: CASRRDGLGGEQYF. CDR3 sequence (DNA): TGTGCCAGCAGAAGGGACGGCCTCGGTGGCGAGCAGTACTTC. Drawing the rest from reference TRBV7-9 and TRBJ2-7, the complete variable domain is DTGVSQNPRHKITKRGQNVTFRCDPISEHNRLYWYRQTLGQGPEFLTYFQNEAQLEKSRLLSDRFSAERPKGSFSTLEIQRTEQGDSAMYLCASRRDGLGGEQYFGPGTRLTVT.

J is TRBJ2-3 and V is TRBV5-4, with 10 bases matching TRBD2. J was trimmed by 3 bases and V by 0 bases; bases with no gene match: 1. The germline CDR1 and CDR2 sequences are SGHNT and YYREEE (reference sequence). The CDR3 is made up of 15 amino acids. The CDR3 DNA reads TGTGCCAGCAGCTTGGGACTAGCGGGTACAGATACGCAGTATTTT. It specifies CASSLGLAGTDTQYF.

The V and J genes are TRBV7-8 and TRBJ2-7; 9 positions match TRBD1. Unmatched junction bases numbered 10, after V lost 4 bases and J lost 3 bases. Germline CDR1 and CDR2: SGHVS and FQNEAQ. CDR3 length equals 16 residues. This CDR3 is CASSSNDRTGDYEQYF. The CDR3 nucleotides read TGTGCCAGCAGCTCCAACGATCGGACAGGGGACTACGAGCAGTACTTC.

The chain is built from TRBV7-9 and TRBJ1-1; D is unresolved. The ends were cut back, 2 bases at V and 0 bases at J, with 7 bases in the middle. This CDR3 has 14 amino acids. Germline loops: CDR1 SEHNR, CDR2 FQNEAQ (reference sequence). CDR3 nucleotides: TGTGCCAGCAGCTTACACGCGGTGAACACTGAAGCTTTCTTT. Its protein is CASSLHAVNTEAFF.

The chain employs TRBV25-1 and TRBJ2-5; tentative D call: TRBD2 (7 bases). The CDR3 covers 14 residues. From germline, CDR1 is MGHDK and CDR2 SYGVNS. V was trimmed by 1 base and J by 5 bases, leaving 11 bases between them. The CDR3 coding sequence is TGTGCCAGCAGTGAATCCGGGGGGCGGGAGACCCAGTACTTC. Protein product: CASSESGGRETQYF.

The chain's CDR3 is CASSLALAGYYNEQFF. The CDR3 nucleotides read TGTGCCAGCAGTTTAGCCCTAGCGGGGTACTACAATGAGCAGTTCTTC. The chain recombines TRBV5-6 with TRBJ2-1; TRBD2 aligns across 9 bases. J gave up 3 bases and V 5 bases, and 9 bases lay outside the gene matches. Germline V gene lookup returns CDR1 SGHDT and CDR2 YYEEEE. The CDR3 length is 16 residues.

This clone was counted a few times. This chain joins TRBV24-1 and TRBJ1-1; perhaps TRBD1 as D (5 bases). This CDR3 is built from 13 residues. Deletions cut 2 bases from V and 7 bases from J, with 10 bases between. The germline CDR1 and CDR2 sequences are KGHDR and SFDVKD. CDR3 in DNA: TGTGCCACCAGTGATTGGCAGGGCAATGAAGCTTTCTTT. Its translation is CATSDWQGNEAFF.

The rearrangement links TRBV28 to TRBJ2-7; no clear D gene. V lost 6 bases to trimming and J lost 1 base, with 10 bases between them. CDR1 and CDR2 (germline): MDHEN, SYDVKM. This CDR3 has 13 amino acids. CDR3 protein: CASRPHGSYEQYF. The CDR3 nucleotides are TGTGCCAGCAGGCCCCACGGATCCTACGAGCAGTACTTC.

The chain couples TRBV28 to TRBJ1-2; 8 nucleotides align to TRBD1. CDR1 and CDR2 (germline): MDHEN, SYDVKM. After removal of 4 bases from V and 8 bases from J, the junction contained 6 bases not matched to a gene. This CDR3 has 13 amino acids. For the CDR3, the DNA is TGTGCCAGCAGTTCCCAGGGGGCCCGAGGCTACACCTTC. Translation: CASSSQGARGYTF.

The chain joins TRBV30 to TRBJ1-2; D might be TRBD1 (6 bases). CDR1 and CDR2 (germline): GTSNPN, SVGIG (reference sequence). CDR3 length equals 12 residues. Trimming took 2 bases from V and 6 from J, leaving 10 bases between them. In DNA form, the CDR3 reads TGTGCCTGGAGTCGGACAGTAGATGGCTACACCTTC. Translating gives CAWSRTVDGYTF.

This rearrangement joins TRBV6-6 to TRBJ1-1; 7 bases are shared with TRBD1. Germline V CDR1 and CDR2: MNHNY, SVGAGI (reference sequence). V was clipped by 5 bases and J by 0 bases; unmatched bases: 12. The CDR3 runs 17 residues. The CDR3 sequence: CASSPRDRVMVNTEAFF. The CDR3 DNA is TGTGCCAGCAGTCCCCGAGACAGGGTGATGGTGAACACTGAAGCTTTCTTT.

The table lists this clone with a few counts. The chain recombines TRBV7-2 with TRBJ1-5; possible D gene TRBD1, 5 bases. Germline V gene lookup returns CDR1 SGHTA and CDR2 FQGNSA. The CDR3 is 15 amino acids. The V gene lost 3 bases and the J gene lost 10 bases, with 19 bases spanning the gap. Here the CDR3 reads CASSFGSGAESPQHF. The CDR3 DNA reads TGTGCCAGCAGCTTCGGCAGCGGGGCGGAGAGTCCCCAGCATTTT. The whole variable domain, filled in from reference TRBV7-2 and TRBJ1-5, reads GAGVSQSPSNKVTEKGKDVELRCDPISGHTALYWYRQSLGQGLEFLIYFQGNSAPDKSGLPSDRFSAERTGGSVSTLTIQRTQQEDSAVYLCASSFGSGAESPQHFGDGTRLSIL.

The count of this clone is one. V usage is TRBV9 and J usage is TRBJ2-1, with 16 bases matching TRBD2. Germline CDR1 is SGDLS and CDR2 is YYNGEE. After removal of 3 bases from V and 12 bases from J, the junction contained 3 bases not matched to a gene. The CDR3 is made up of 14 amino acids. The CDR3 nucleotides are TGTGCCAGCAGCGCGGGACTAGCGGGAGGGAGGCAGTTCTTC. Its protein is CASSAGLAGGRQFF.

This chain connects TRBV11-2 to TRBJ2-7; D ambiguous. Between the trimmed V and J ends, which lost 7 bases and 0 bases, there was a span of 13 bases. CDR3 length: 14 residues. CDR1 is SGHAT and CDR2 is FQNNGV in the germline V gene. CDR3 sequence reads: CASTLGFSSYEQYF. DNA of the CDR3: TGTGCCAGCACCCTGGGCTTCTCCTCCTACGAGCAGTACTTC.